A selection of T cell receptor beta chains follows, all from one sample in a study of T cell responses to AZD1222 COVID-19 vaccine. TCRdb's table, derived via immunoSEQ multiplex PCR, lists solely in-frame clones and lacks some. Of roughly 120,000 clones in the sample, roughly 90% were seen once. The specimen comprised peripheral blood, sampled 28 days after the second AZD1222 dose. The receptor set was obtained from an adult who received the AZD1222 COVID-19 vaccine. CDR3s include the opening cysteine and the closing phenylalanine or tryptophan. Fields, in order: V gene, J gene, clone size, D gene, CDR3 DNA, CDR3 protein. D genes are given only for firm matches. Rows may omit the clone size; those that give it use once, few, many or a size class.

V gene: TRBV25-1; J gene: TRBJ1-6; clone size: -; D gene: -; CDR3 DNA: TGTGCCAGCAGTGAATACCCGGGGTATAATTCACCCCTCCACTTT; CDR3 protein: CASSEYPGYNSPLHF
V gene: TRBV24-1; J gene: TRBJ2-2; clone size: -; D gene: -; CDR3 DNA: TGTGCCACCAGTGATTCCCCCCCGGGCGGGGTCACCGGGGAGCTGTTTTTT; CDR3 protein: CATSDSPPGGVTGELFF
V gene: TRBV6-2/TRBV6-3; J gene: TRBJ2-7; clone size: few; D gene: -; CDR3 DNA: TGTGCCAGCAGTTTTGACTTCGGTTACAGCTCCTACGAGCAGTACTTC; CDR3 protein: CASSFDFGYSSYEQYF
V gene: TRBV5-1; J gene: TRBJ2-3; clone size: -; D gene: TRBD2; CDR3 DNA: TGCGCCAGCAGCACGGCGGGGGGCACAGATACGCAGTATTTT; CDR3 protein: CASSTAGGTDTQYF
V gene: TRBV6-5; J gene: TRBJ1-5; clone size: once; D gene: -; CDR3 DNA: TGTGCCAGCAAAGTGAGTAGCAATCAGCCCCAGCATTTT; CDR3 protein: CASKVSSNQPQHF
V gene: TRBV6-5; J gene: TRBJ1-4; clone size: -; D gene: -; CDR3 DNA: TGTGCCAGCAGTTACTCGACGGGGGACATGGAAAAACTGTTTTTT; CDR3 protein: CASSYSTGDMEKLFF
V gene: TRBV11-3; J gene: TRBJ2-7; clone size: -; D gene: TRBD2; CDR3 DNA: TGTGCCAGCAGCTCACTAGCGGGAGCGACCTACGAGCAGTACTTC; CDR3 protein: CASSSLAGATYEQYF
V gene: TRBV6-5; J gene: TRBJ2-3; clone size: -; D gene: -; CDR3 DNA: TGTGCCAGCACCCTCCCCGGACGGGATACGCAGTATTTT; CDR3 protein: CASTLPGRDTQYF
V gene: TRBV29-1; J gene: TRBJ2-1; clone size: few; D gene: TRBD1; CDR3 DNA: TGCAGCGCCGGCGGGACAGGGGGCGAGGAGTTCTTC; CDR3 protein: CSAGGTGGEEFF
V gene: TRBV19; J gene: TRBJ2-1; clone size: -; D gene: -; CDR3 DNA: TGTGCCAGTAGTATTATCAGGAGCTCCTACAATGAGCAGTTCTTC; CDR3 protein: CASSIIRSSYNEQFF
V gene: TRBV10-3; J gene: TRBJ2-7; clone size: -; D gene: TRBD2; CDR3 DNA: TGTGCCACCTATAGCGGGAGCTCCTACGAGCAGTACTTC; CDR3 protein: CATYSGSSYEQYF
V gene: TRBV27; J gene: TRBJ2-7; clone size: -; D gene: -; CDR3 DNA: TGTGCCAGCAGTTTATCGACAGACTACGAGCAGTACTTC; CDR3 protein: CASSLSTDYEQYF
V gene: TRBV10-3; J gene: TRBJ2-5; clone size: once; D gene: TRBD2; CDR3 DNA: TGTGCCATCAGTGGTACTAGCGGGGGCCAAGAGACCCAGTACTTC; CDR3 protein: CAISGTSGGQETQYF
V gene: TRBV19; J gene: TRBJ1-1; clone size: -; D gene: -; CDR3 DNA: TGTGCCAGTAGCCCGGGGGACACTGAAGCTTTCTTT; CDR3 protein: CASSPGDTEAFF
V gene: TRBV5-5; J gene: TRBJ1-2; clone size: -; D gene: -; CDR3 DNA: TGTGCCAGCAGCTTGGGTGGCCAAGTCGTACACTACACCTTC; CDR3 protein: CASSLGGQVVHYTF
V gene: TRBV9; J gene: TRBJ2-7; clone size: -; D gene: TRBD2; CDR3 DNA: TGTGCCAGCAGCACCGGGACTAGGGAGAGGGAGCAGTACTTC; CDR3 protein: CASSTGTREREQYF
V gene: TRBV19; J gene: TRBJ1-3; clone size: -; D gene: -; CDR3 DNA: TGTGCCAGTAGTATAGCGCGGGGACCTCCTGGAAACACCATATATTTT; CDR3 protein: CASSIARGPPGNTIYF
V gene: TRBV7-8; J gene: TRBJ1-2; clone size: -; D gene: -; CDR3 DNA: TGTGCCAGCAGCTTAAGGTGGGATCCCTCGTATGGCTACACCTTC; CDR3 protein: CASSLRWDPSYGYTF
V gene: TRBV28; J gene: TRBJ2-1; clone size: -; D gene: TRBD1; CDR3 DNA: TGTGCCAGCAATCCCGGGGACAGGGACAATGAGCAGTTCTTC; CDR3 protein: CASNPGDRDNEQFF
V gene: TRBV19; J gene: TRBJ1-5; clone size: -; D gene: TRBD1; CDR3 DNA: TGTGCCAGTAGTATAACAGGGGGGGATCAGCCCCAGCATTTT; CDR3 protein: CASSITGGDQPQHF
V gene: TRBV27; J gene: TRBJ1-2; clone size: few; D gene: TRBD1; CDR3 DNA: TGTGCCAGCAGCTCCACCCGGGACAGCCTTAACTATGGCTACACCTTC; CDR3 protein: CASSSTRDSLNYGYTF
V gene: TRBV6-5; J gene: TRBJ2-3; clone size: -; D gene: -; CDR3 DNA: TGTGCCAGCAAGAGACTACGCGTAGATACGCAGTATTTT; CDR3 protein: CASKRLRVDTQYF
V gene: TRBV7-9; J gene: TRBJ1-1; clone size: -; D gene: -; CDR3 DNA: TGTGCCAGCAGCTTACTGTCCGGGGGAGCTGAAGCTTTCTTT; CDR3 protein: CASSLLSGGAEAFF
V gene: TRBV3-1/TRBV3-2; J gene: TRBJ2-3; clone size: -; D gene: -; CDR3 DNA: TGTGCCAGCAGCTCTAGTACAGATACGCAGTATTTT; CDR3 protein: CASSSSTDTQYF
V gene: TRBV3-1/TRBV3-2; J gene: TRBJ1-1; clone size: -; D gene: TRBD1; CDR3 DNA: TGTGCCAGCAGCCCGGGGACAGGGCGAGCTTTCTTT; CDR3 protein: CASSPGTGRAFF
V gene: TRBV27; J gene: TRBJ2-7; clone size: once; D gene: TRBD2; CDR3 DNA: TGTGCCAGCAGTTTTGGGGGAGGGTTCGGCGAGCAGTACTTC; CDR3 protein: CASSFGGGFGEQYF
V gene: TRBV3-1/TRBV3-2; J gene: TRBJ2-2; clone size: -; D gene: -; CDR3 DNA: TGTGCCAGCAGCCAACGAAGAGGGGCGTCGGACACCGGGGAGCTGTTTTTT; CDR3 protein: CASSQRRGASDTGELFF
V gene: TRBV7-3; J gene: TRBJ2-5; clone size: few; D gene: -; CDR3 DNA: TGTGCCAGCAGCCGCGGACTCGGGGAGACCCAGTACTTC; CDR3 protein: CASSRGLGETQYF
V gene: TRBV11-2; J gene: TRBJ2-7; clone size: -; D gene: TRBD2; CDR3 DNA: TGTGCCAGCAGCTTAGATCACGGGGGGATCTACGAGCAGTACTTC; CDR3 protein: CASSLDHGGIYEQYF
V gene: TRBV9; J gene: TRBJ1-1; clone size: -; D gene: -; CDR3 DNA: TGTGCCAGCAGCGTAGGGGGTGAATCTGAAGCTTTCTTT; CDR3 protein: CASSVGGESEAFF
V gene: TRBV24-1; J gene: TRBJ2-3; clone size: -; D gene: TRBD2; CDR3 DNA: TGTGCCACCAGTGATTTGCAGCCGACTAGCGGGAGGCCAGATACGCAGTATTTT; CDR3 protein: CATSDLQPTSGRPDTQYF
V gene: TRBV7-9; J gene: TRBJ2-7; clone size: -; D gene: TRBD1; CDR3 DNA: TGTGCCAGCAGCTTGGCCTCGACAGGGTTGCAGTACTTC; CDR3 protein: CASSLASTGLQYF
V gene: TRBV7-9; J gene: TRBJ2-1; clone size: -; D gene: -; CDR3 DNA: TGTGCCAGCCGTAGGCAGGGGATTTTCAATGAGCAGTTCTTC; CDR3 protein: CASRRQGIFNEQFF
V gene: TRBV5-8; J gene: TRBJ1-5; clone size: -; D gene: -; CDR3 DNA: TGTGCCAGCAGCTTTGGGTGGACAACGGACCAGCCCCAGCATTTT; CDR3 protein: CASSFGWTTDQPQHF
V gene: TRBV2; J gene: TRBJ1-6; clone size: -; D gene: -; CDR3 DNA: TGTGCCAGCAATCCGGAAGTGGCGGGTAATTCACCCCTCCACTTT; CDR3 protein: CASNPEVAGNSPLHF
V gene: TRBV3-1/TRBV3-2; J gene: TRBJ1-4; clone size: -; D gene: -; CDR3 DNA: TGTGCCAGCAGCCTTCCCGGGGGGCGGGAAAAACTGTTTTTT; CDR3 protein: CASSLPGGREKLFF
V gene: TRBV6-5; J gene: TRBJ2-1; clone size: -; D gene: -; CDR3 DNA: TGTGCCGGAGGGTTTGCCGAGGGTGAGCAGTTCTTC; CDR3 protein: CAGGFAEGEQFF
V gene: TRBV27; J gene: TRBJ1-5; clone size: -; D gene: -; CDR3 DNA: TGTGCCAGCAGTTCCGACCTTTATCAGCCCCAGCATTTT; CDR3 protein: CASSSDLYQPQHF
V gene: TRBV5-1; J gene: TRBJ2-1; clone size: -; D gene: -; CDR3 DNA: TGCGCCAGCAGCTGGACCGACTACAATGAGCAGTTCTTC; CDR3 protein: CASSWTDYNEQFF
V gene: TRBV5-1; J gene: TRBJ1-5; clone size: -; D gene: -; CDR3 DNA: TGCGCCAGCAGCTCGGGGGGCTGGGGGCCCCAGCATTTT; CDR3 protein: CASSSGGWGPQHF
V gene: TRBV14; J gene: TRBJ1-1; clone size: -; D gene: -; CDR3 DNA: TGTGCCAGCAGCCTAACACAGGACACTGAAGCTTTCTTT; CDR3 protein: CASSLTQDTEAFF
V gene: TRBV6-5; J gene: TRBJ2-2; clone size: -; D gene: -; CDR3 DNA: TGTGCCAGCAGACAGAGCCCGAACACCGGGGAGCTGTTTTTT; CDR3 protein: CASRQSPNTGELFF
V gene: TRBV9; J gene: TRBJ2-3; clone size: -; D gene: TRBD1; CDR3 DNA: TGTGCCAGCAGCGCCAGACAGGGCCACACAGATACGCAGTATTTT; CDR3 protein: CASSARQGHTDTQYF
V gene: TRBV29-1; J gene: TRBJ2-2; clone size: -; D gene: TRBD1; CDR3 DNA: TGCAGCGTTCGGGGACAGGGAGGCACCGGGGAGCTGTTTTTT; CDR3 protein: CSVRGQGGTGELFF
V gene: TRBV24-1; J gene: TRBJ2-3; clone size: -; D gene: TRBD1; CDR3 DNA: TGTGCCACCAGTGATGGCCGAGACAGGGGCACAGATACGCAGTATTTT; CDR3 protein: CATSDGRDRGTDTQYF
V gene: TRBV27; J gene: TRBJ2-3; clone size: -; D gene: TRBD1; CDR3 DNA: TGTGCCAGCAGTCCAGGGACAGGGGGATATACGCAGTATTTT; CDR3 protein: CASSPGTGGYTQYF
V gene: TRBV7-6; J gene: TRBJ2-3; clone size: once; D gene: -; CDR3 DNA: TGTGCCAGCAGCTTTACAGGTCGTGGGACAGATACGCAGTATTTT; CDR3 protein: CASSFTGRGTDTQYF
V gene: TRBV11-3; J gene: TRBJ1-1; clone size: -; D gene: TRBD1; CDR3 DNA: TGTGCCAGCAGCTTAGACCAGGGGGGTACCTTTATGAACACTGAAGCTTTCTTT; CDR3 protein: CASSLDQGGTFMNTEAFF
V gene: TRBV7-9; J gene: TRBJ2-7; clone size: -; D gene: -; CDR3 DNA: TGTGCCAGCAGCTTCGATATCTTCGAGCAGTACTTC; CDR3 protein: CASSFDIFEQYF
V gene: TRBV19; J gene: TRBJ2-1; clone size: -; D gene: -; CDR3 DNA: TGTGCCAGTAGCCCGCTCACTTACGGGAGTTTAACCAATGAGCAGTTCTTC; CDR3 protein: CASSPLTYGSLTNEQFF
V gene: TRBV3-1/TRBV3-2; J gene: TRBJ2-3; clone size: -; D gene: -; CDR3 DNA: TGTGCCAGCAGTATCATGGGTACGCAGTATTTT; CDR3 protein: CASSIMGTQYF
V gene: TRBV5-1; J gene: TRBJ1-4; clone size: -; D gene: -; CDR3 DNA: TGCGCCAGCAGCCTTACAGGGTTTTCAGAAGAAAAACTGTTTTTT; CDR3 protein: CASSLTGFSEEKLFF
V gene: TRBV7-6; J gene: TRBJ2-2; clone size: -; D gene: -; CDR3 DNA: TGTGCCAGCAGCTTAGGGGTAGCGGTGAACACCGGGGAGCTGTTTTTT; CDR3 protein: CASSLGVAVNTGELFF
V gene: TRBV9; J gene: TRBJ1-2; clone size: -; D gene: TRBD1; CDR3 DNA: TGTGCCAGCAGCTCACCGGACAGGGGGCTGGATGGCTACACCTTC; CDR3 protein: CASSSPDRGLDGYTF
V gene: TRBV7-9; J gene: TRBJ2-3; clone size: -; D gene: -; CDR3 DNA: TGTGCCAGCACCCGGAGGGTAGATACGCAGTATTTT; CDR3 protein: CASTRRVDTQYF
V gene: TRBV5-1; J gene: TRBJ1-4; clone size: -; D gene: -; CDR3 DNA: TGCGCCAGCAGCTTGTCAGGTACAACTAATGAAAAACTGTTTTTT; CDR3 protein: CASSLSGTTNEKLFF
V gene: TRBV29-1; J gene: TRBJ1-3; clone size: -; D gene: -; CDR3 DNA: TGCAGCGTGACTACAGGGCTGGGAAACACCATATATTTT; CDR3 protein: CSVTTGLGNTIYF
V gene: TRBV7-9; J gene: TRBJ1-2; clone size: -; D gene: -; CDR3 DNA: TGTGCCAGCAGCTTGGGGGGCCCCCCAAGCTACACCTTC; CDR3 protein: CASSLGGPPSYTF
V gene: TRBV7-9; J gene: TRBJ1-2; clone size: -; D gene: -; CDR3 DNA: TGTGCCAGCAGCTTATTTGGTTCGGACTATGGCTACACCTTC; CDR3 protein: CASSLFGSDYGYTF